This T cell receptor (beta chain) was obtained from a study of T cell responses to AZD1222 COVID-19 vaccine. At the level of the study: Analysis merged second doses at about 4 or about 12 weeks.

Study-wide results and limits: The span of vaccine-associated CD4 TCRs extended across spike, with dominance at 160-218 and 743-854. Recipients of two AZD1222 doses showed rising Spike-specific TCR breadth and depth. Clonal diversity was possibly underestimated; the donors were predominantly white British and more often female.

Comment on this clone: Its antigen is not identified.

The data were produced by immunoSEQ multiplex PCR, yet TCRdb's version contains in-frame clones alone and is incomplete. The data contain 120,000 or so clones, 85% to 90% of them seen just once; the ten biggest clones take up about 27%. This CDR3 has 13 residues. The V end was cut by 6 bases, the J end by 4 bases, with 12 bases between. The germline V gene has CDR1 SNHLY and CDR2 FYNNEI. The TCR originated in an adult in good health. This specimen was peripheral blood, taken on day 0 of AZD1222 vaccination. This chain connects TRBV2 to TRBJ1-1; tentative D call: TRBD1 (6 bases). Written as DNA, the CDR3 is TGTGCCAGCAGGACGGGACACGCCACTGAAGCTTTCTTT. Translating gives CASRTGHATEAFF.